These 9 T cell receptor beta chains were all obtained from the same sample, sequenced in a study of tumour-infiltrating T cells in Burkitt lymphoma. Libraries were prepared by immunoSEQ multiplex PCR; TCRdb keeps only in-frame clonotypes and omits some of them. The sample holds about 46,000 clones, around 29% seen once. Sequencing used tumor tissue. Receptor source: a human donor with Burkitt lymphoma.

This clone was counted once. The chain has TRBV6-6 and TRBJ2-1; 8 nucleotides match TRBD1. This CDR3 contains 15 residues. After removal of 6 bases from V and 4 bases from J, the junction contained 8 bases not matched to a gene. CDR1 and CDR2 from the germline V gene are MNHNY and SVGAGI (reference sequence). The CDR3 DNA reads as TGTGCCAGCAGCCGACAGGGGCGAGAATACAATGAGCAGTTCTTC. Translating gives CASSRQGREYNEQFF.

A single count supports this clone. This chain connects TRBV9 to TRBJ2-3, with D unresolved. This CDR3 has 13 residues. V dropped 3 bases and J dropped 0 bases, with 5 bases sitting between them. Per germline, CDR1 SGDLS and CDR2 YYNGEE. CDR3 region: CASSAISTDTQYF. Here the CDR3 DNA reads TGTGCCAGCAGCGCTATAAGCACAGATACGCAGTATTTT.

This clone was seen a few times. The CDR3 region is CASSLAWGHYNEQFF. In DNA form, the CDR3 reads TGTGCCAGCAGCTTAGCGTGGGGTCACTACAATGAGCAGTTCTTC. The V call is TRBV7-2, the J call TRBJ2-1; D unresolved. This CDR3 is built from 15 residues. Germline loops: CDR1 SGHTA, CDR2 FQGNSA. Trimming removed 0 bases from V and 3 bases from J, with 9 bases in between. The full variable domain, with the rest looked up from reference TRBV7-2 and TRBJ2-1, is GAGVSQSPSNKVTEKGKDVELRCDPISGHTALYWYRQSLGQGLEFLIYFQGNSAPDKSGLPSDRFSAERTGGSVSTLTIQRTQQEDSAVYLCASSLAWGHYNEQFFGPGTRLTVL.

J is TRBJ2-7 and V is TRBV4-2, with D perhaps matching TRBD1 (6 bases). V was cut by 3 bases and J by 5 bases, with 14 bases left in between. The germline CDR1 and CDR2 sequences are LGHNA and YNFKEQ. This CDR3 spans 14 amino acids. The DNA for the CDR3 is TGTGCCAGCAGCCAGACCCCTGCAGGGGACGAGCAGTACTTC. Translating gives CASSQTPAGDEQYF.

CDR3 sequence reads: CASSLAGGGQETQYF. CDR3 in DNA: TGCGCCAGCAGCTTGGCCGGGGGAGGACAAGAGACCCAGTACTTC. This rearrangement joins TRBV5-1 to TRBJ2-5; TRBD2 is a possible D gene (6 bases). The V and J ends lost 0 bases and 2 bases respectively, with 11 bases between them. The germline CDR1 and CDR2 sequences are SGHRS and YFSETQ. CDR3 length: 15 residues.

The rearrangement uses TRBV25-1 and TRBJ1-5; D not certain. Germline V CDR1 and CDR2: MGHDK, SYGVNS. CDR3 length: 14 residues. The V end was cut by 2 bases, the J end by 6 bases, with 11 bases between. This chain's CDR3 is CASSEASSVQPQHF. In nucleotides, the CDR3 is TGTGCCAGCAGTGAAGCTTCCTCTGTTCAGCCCCAGCATTTT.

V usage is TRBV6-1 and J usage is TRBJ2-7; unclear D gene. In germline, CDR1 is MNHNS, CDR2 SASEGT. CDR3 length: 14 amino acids. Trimming took off 5 bases at V and 5 bases at J, with 16 bases between the two ends. The CDR3 loop reads CASSPRARQHEQYF. The CDR3 DNA reads as TGTGCCAGCAGTCCCCGGGCCAGACAACACGAGCAGTACTTC.

The chain employs TRBV4-2 and TRBJ2-5; a possible D gene is TRBD1 (6 bases). The germline V gene encodes CDR1 LGHNA and CDR2 YNFKEQ. This CDR3 contains 16 residues. Trimming took off 3 bases at V and 1 base at J, with 15 bases between the two ends. The CDR3 DNA follows: TGTGCCAGCAGCCATGGAGACAGGTCTCTCCAAGAGACCCAGTACTTC. Its translation: CASSHGDRSLQETQYF.

The chain uses TRBV29-1 and TRBJ2-3; perhaps TRBD2 as D (7 bases). From germline, CDR1 is SQVTM and CDR2 ANQGSEA. The CDR3 consists of 14 residues. Trimming removed 5 bases at V and 7 bases at J, with 19 bases between. CDR3 protein: CSVSLGGGRYTQYF. The CDR3 nucleotides are TGCAGCGTTTCTTTAGGGGGGGGGAGGTATACGCAGTATTTT.